The 2 T cell receptor beta chains below come from one sample, sequenced in a study of cytomegalovirus exposure and HLA in healthy donors. Both 60 Vbeta primers and 13 Jbeta primers went into the PCR. The table came from immunoSEQ multiplex PCR; TCRdb's copy has only in-frame clones and leaves some out. The table shows 150,000 to 200,000 clones, with around 78% occurring only once. The specimen was PBMCs. These receptors were taken from a woman in her forties or fifties in good health and CMV-seropositive.

The chain employs TRBV5-1 and TRBJ1-2; 7 bases are a match to TRBD1. Germline lookup yields CDR1 SGHRS and CDR2 YFSETQ. Germline trimming cut 2 bases from V and 3 bases from J; bases unmatched to any gene: 7. This CDR3 contains 15 residues. The chain's CDR3 is CASSLTGVPDYGYTF. CDR3 sequence (DNA): TGCGCCAGCAGCTTAACAGGGGTTCCCGACTATGGCTACACCTTC.

The rearrangement uses TRBV7-2 and TRBJ1-4, with D uncertain. Deletions cut 5 bases from V and 0 bases from J, with 16 bases between. The CDR3 has 17 residues. From germline, CDR1 is SGHTA and CDR2 FQGNSA. CDR3 DNA: TGTGCCAGCAGCCCCCCGAGGATTCCCACAACTAATGAAAAACTGTTTTTT. Protein: CASSPPRIPTTNEKLFF.